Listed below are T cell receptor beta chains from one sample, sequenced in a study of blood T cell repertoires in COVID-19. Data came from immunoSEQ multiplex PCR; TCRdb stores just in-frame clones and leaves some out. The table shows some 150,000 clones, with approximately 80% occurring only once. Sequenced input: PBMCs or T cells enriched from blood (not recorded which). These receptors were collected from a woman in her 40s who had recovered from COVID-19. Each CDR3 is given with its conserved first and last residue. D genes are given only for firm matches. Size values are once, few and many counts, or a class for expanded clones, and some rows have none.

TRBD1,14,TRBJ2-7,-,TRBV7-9,CASSLGDRVYEQYF,TGTGCCAGCAGCTTAGGGGACAGGGTATACGAGCAGTACTTC
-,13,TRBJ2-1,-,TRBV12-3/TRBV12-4,CASSFRTYNEQFF,TGTGCCAGCAGTTTCCGGACATACAATGAGCAGTTCTTC
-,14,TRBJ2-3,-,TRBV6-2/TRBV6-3,CASSYAGPADTQYF,TGTGCCAGCAGTTACGCGGGGCCCGCAGATACGCAGTATTTT
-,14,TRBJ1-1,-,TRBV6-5,CASGFDVRYTEAFF,TGTGCCAGCGGGTTTGATGTGCGGTACACTGAAGCTTTCTTT
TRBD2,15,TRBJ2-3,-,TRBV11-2,CASSSQAGGADTQYF,TGTGCCAGCAGCTCCCAAGCGGGAGGGGCAGATACGCAGTATTTT
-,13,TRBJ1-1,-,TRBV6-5,CASSSGFDSEAFF,TGTGCCAGCAGTTCCGGTTTCGACAGTGAAGCTTTCTTT
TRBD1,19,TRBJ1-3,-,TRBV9,CASSPRPEDRGNSGNTIYF,TGTGCCAGCAGCCCTCGGCCTGAGGACAGGGGGAATTCTGGAAACACCATATATTTT
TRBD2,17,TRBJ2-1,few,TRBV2,CASSSSGTSGRWPEQFF,TGTGCCAGCAGTTCCTCCGGGACTAGCGGGAGGTGGCCTGAGCAGTTCTTC
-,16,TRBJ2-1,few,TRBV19,CASSLSGTSATDEQFF,TGTGCCAGTAGTTTGAGTGGGACTTCGGCGACGGATGAGCAGTTCTTC
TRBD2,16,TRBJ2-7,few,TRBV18,CASSSGLAVLSYEQYF,TGTGCCAGCTCGTCGGGACTAGCGGTACTCTCCTACGAGCAGTACTTC
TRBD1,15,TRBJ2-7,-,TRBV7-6,CASRLRDSSLYEQYF,TGTGCCAGCAGACTAAGGGACAGCTCTCTCTACGAGCAGTACTTC
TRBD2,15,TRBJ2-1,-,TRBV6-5,CASSPLAGGYNEQFF,TGTGCCAGCAGCCCCCTAGCGGGAGGCTACAATGAGCAGTTCTTC
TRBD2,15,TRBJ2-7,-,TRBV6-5,CASSLTSGSSYEQYF,TGTGCCAGCAGCCTAACTAGCGGGAGCTCCTACGAGCAGTACTTC
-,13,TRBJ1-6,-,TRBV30,CAWRAVYNSPLHF,TGTGCCTGGAGGGCAGTCTATAATTCACCCCTCCACTTT
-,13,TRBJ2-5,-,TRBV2,CASLAWIGETQYF,TGTGCCAGCCTAGCCTGGATTGGGGAGACCCAGTACTTC
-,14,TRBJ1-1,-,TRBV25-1,CASTKTGRNTEAFF,TGTGCCAGCACAAAGACAGGTCGAAACACTGAAGCTTTCTTT
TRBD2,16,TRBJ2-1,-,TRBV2,CASSDRTSGVNNEQFF,TGTGCCAGCAGTGACCGGACTAGCGGGGTTAACAATGAGCAGTTCTTC
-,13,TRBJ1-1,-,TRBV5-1,CASTQGLNTEAFF,TGCGCCAGCACCCAGGGGTTGAACACTGAAGCTTTCTTT
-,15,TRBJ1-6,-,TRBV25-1,CASQTPGGVASPLHF,TGTGCCAGCCAAACTCCGGGGGGAGTAGCTTCACCCCTCCACTTT
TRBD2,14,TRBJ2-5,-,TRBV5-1,CASSLALAGETQYF,TGCGCCAGCAGCTTGGCTCTAGCGGGGGAGACCCAGTACTTC
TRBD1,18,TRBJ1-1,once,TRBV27,CASRAFPGQGLLNTEAFF,TGTGCCAGCAGAGCCTTCCCGGGACAGGGCCTACTGAACACTGAAGCTTTCTTT
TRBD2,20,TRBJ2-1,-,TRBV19,CASSIILAGASSNRYNEQFF,TGTGCCAGTAGTATCATCCTAGCGGGAGCATCTAGTAATCGCTACAATGAGCAGTTCTTC
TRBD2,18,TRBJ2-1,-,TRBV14,CASSQELAGGWSYNEQFF,TGTGCCAGCAGCCAAGAGCTAGCGGGAGGGTGGTCCTACAATGAGCAGTTCTTC
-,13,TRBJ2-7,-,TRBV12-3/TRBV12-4,CASSLSFSYEQYF,TGTGCCAGCAGTTTAAGCTTCTCCTACGAGCAGTACTTC
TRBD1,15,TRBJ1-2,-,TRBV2,CASSDPGGTADGYTF,TGTGCCAGCAGTGACCCGGGGGGGACAGCCGATGGCTACACCTTC
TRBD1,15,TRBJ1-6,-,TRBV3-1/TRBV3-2,CASSQVPGTASPLHF,TGTGCCAGCAGCCAAGTTCCTGGGACAGCTTCACCCCTCCACTTT
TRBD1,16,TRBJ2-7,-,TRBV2,CASSEALGTGGYEQYF,TGTGCCAGCAGTGAAGCGTTAGGGACAGGGGGCTACGAGCAGTACTTC
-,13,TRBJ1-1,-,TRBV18,CASSPGQNTEAFF,TGTGCCAGCTCACCGGGACAGAACACTGAAGCTTTCTTT
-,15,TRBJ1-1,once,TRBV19,CASSPDSVSYTEAFF,TGTGCCAGTAGTCCGGACAGCGTTTCTTATACTGAAGCTTTCTTT
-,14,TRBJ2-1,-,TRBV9,CASSVGSGLNEQFF,TGTGCCAGCAGCGTAGGTTCAGGCCTCAATGAGCAGTTCTTC
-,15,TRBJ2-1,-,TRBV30,CAWGDLGEAYNEQFF,TGTGCCTGGGGCGATTTAGGGGAGGCCTACAATGAGCAGTTCTTC
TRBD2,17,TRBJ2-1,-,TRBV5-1,CASSLGPERENYNEQFF,TGCGCCAGCAGCTTGGGGCCGGAGCGGGAAAACTACAATGAGCAGTTCTTC
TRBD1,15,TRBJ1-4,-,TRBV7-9,CASSFKGQGDEKLFF,TGTGCCAGCAGCTTCAAGGGACAGGGGGATGAAAAACTGTTTTTT
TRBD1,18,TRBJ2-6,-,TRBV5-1,CASSSARDRGPGANVLTF,TGCGCCAGCAGCTCCGCCCGGGACAGGGGGCCAGGGGCCAACGTCCTGACTTTC
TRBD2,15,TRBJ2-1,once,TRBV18,CASSPRASGVYEQFF,TGTGCCAGCTCACCGCGGGCTAGCGGGGTTTATGAGCAGTTCTTC
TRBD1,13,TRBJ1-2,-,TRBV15,CATSSRDRGGYTF,TGTGCCACCAGCTCCCGGGACAGGGGTGGCTACACCTTC
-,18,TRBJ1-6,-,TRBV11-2,CASSLDPGSSSYNSPLHF,TGTGCCAGCAGCTTAGATCCCGGGTCGAGCTCCTATAATTCACCCCTCCACTTT
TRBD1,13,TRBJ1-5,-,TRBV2,CASTGQGNEPQHF,TGTGCCAGCACCGGACAGGGTAACGAGCCCCAGCATTTT
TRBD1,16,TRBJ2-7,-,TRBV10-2,CASSEGQGPLAYEQYF,TGCGCCAGCAGTGAGGGACAGGGGCCCCTGGCCTACGAGCAGTACTTC
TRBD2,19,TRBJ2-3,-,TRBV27,CASSPRFVLAGTSTDTQYF,TGTGCCAGCAGTCCGAGATTTGTACTAGCGGGGACAAGCACAGATACGCAGTATTTT
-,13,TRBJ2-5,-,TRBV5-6,CASSRGGQETQYF,TGTGCCAGCTCCCGAGGGGGCCAAGAGACCCAGTACTTC
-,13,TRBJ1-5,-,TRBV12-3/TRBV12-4,CASSLGQNQPQHF,TGTGCCAGCAGTTTAGGACAGAATCAGCCCCAGCATTTT
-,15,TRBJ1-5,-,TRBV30,CAWSVDRGQYQPQHF,TGTGCCTGGAGTGTGGACAGAGGCCAATATCAGCCCCAGCATTTT
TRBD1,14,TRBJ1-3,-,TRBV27,CASRTGGSGNTIYF,TGTGCCAGCAGGACAGGGGGCTCTGGAAACACCATATATTTT
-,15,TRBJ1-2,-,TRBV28,CASSPHSGGNYGYTF,TGTGCCAGCAGTCCCCACAGCGGGGGGAACTATGGCTACACCTTC
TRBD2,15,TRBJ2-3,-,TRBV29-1,CSVVKPAGVADTQYF,TGCAGCGTTGTCAAACCTGCGGGAGTAGCAGATACGCAGTATTTT
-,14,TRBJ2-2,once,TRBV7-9,CASSLTPRSGELFF,TGTGCCAGCAGCTTAACCCCTAGATCCGGGGAGCTGTTTTTT
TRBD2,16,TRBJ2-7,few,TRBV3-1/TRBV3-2,CASSRGTSGGSYEQYF,TGTGCCAGCAGCCGCGGGACTAGCGGGGGTAGTTACGAGCAGTACTTC